Each of the 24 T cell receptor beta chains below was sequenced from the same sample in a study of CD8 T cells in ankylosing spondylitis. Which antigens these TCRs recognize remains unknown. Using its own MiXCR run on the 5' RACE reads, TCRdb lists one record per CDR3 protein. In the table there are 400,000 or so distinct CDR3 sequences, approximately 26% of which are singletons. Notes on the study in general: A motif in TCR beta, a set of eight or nine highly homologous variants, appeared characteristic of ankylosing spondylitis blood.

The source material was blood, either unsorted or a sorted T cell fraction (not recorded which). These receptors were taken from a male donor with ankylosing spondylitis.

The rearrangement links TRBV20-1 to TRBJ1-1; 9 bases are shared with TRBD1. The CDR3 totals 15 residues. Trimming cost V 3 bases and J 5 bases; bases outside gene matches: 10. CDR1 DFQATT and CDR2 SNEGSKA come from the germline V gene (reference sequence). The CDR3 DNA follows: TGCAGTGCTAGCCCGGGAGACAGGGGGGGGACTGAAGCTTTCTTT. It encodes CSASPGDRGGTEAFF.

The V and J genes are TRBV14 and TRBJ2-5; D call uncertain. The CDR3 loop spans 13 amino acids. Trimming cost V 2 bases and J 1 base, with 5 bases left between them. Germline loops: CDR1 SGHDN, CDR2 FVKESK. CDR3 coding DNA: TGTGCCAGCAGCCAAAAGCGCCAAGAGACCCAGTACTTC. Translating it yields CASSQKRQETQYF.

The chain combines TRBV5-1 with TRBJ1-3; maybe TRBD1 (6 bases). This CDR3 is 15 amino acids long. CDR1 is SGHRS and CDR2 is YFSETQ in the germline V gene. With 0 bases removed from V and 2 bases from J, the gap between germline ends came to 9 bases. The CDR3 DNA sequence: TGCGCCAGCAGCTTGGCAGCAGGGGCTGGAAACACCATATATTTT. Translating it yields CASSLAAGAGNTIYF. Full variable domain (rest looked up from reference TRBV5-1 and TRBJ1-3): KAGVTQTPRYLIKTRGQQVTLSCSPISGHRSVSWYQQTPGQGLQFLFEYFSETQRNKGNFPGRFSGRQFSNSRSEMNVSTLELGDSALYLCASSLAAGAGNTIYFGEGSWLTVV.

This clonotype was recorded a few times. The rearrangement links TRBV20-1 to TRBJ2-7; the match to TRBD2 covers 10 bases. With V trimmed by 4 bases and J by 1 base, 1 base remained unmatched. Looked up from germline, CDR1 is DFQATT and CDR2 is SNEGSKA (reference sequence). This CDR3 spans 13 amino acids. The CDR3 reads CSATSGSSYEQYV. The CDR3 DNA reads TGCAGTGCTACTAGCGGGAGTTCCTACGAGCAGTACGTC.

The chain links TRBV7-2 to TRBJ2-7, with D unresolved. V was shortened by 1 base and J by 4 bases, with 14 bases between the two germline ends. This CDR3 region has 15 residues. Germline V gene data show CDR1 as SGHTA and CDR2 as FQGNSA. The CDR3 region has the DNA TGTGCCAGCAGCTTAGAATCGAGGTTTGCGTACGAGCAGTACTTC. Protein sequence: CASSLESRFAYEQYF.

This rearrangement joins TRBV6-1 to TRBJ2-6; D call uncertain. The CDR3 length is 13 residues. V lost 7 bases and J lost 1, with 5 bases in between. Germline values: CDR1 MNHNS, CDR2 SASEGT. The CDR3 DNA follows: TGTGCCAGCAAGGGTTCTGGGGCCAACGTCCTGACTTTC. Translated, it gives CASKGSGANVLTF.

This clonotype was recorded at least ten times. The chain has TRBV3-1 and TRBJ1-1; 7 bases are shared with TRBD1. The CDR3 spans 12 residues. The trim removed 6 bases at V and 11 bases at J, leaving 9 bases unmatched. Germline V gene sequence: CDR1 LGHDT, CDR2 YNNKEL (reference sequence). This chain's CDR3 is CASRQGSGGAFF. In nucleotides, the CDR3 is TGTGCCAGCAGGCAGGGTTCAGGGGGGGCTTTCTTT.

This clonotype was seen more than once but under ten times. The gene calls are TRBV11-2 and TRBJ2-1, with a tentative D call TRBD1 (5 bases). Germline V gives CDR1 SGHAT, CDR2 FQNNGV. The V end lost 5 bases, the J end lost 4 bases, and 24 bases lay between the germline ends. The CDR3 sequence is 18 residues long. The CDR3: CASSPKNRVTAGYNEQFF. As DNA, the CDR3 is TGTGCCAGCAGCCCTAAAAATCGGGTGACGGCAGGGTACAATGAGCAGTTCTTC.

The chain has TRBV27 and TRBJ2-5; no firm D call. Germline CDR1 and CDR2: MNHEY and SMNVEV (reference sequence). Trimming removed 8 bases from V and 2 bases from J, with 15 bases in between. The CDR3 contains 14 residues. The CDR3 loop reads CASYNRPGQETQYF. The DNA of the CDR3 is TGTGCCAGCTACAATCGGCCAGGACAAGAGACCCAGTACTTC.

This clonotype was detected only a few times. Relative to the germline gene, one junction end is altered; a read error may explain this. The chain carries TRBV2 and TRBJ1-5; no reliable D call. CDR1 is SNHLY, CDR2 FYNNEI, per germline. The CDR3 covers 13 residues. The chain's CDR3 is CASRRDSNQPQHF. DNA of the CDR3: TGCGCCAGTAGGAGGGATAGCAATCAGCCCCAGCATTTT.

This clonotype was observed a handful of times. The rearrangement links TRBV11-3 to TRBJ2-2; D not resolved. The germline V gene encodes CDR1 SGHNT and CDR2 YENEEA. Trimming removed 2 bases from V and 5 bases from J, with 12 bases in between. The CDR3 is made up of 15 amino acids. The CDR3 DNA reads TGTGCCAGCAGCTTACGATCAGGCAGTACCGGGGAGCTGTTTTTT. Its protein product is CASSLRSGSTGELFF.

This clonotype was counted a few times. Possible read error: a much larger clone is one base away. The genes are TRBV3-1 and TRBJ2-5; D remains ambiguous. V shed 4 bases and J shed 0 bases, with 3 bases lying between them. The CDR3 sequence is 12 residues long. The germline V gene has CDR1 LGHDT and CDR2 YNNKEL (reference sequence). The CDR3 is CASSRNQETQYF. The CDR3 DNA reads as TGTGCCAGCAGCCGGAACCAAGAGACCCAGTACTTC.

A note on this clonotype: Compared with germline, one end of the junction differs, possibly owing to a read error. This chain joins TRBV11-2 and TRBJ1-2; 8 bases fit TRBD1. Germline V gene sequence: CDR1 SGHAT, CDR2 FQNNGV. This CDR3 spans 12 amino acids. CDR3 loop: CASNSYDGQGNF. The CDR3 bases are TGTGCCAGCAACTCTTATGATGGACAGGGCAACTTC. Variable domain in full (rest from reference TRBV11-2 and TRBJ1-2): EAGVAQSPRYKIIEKRQSVAFWCNPISGHATLYWYQQILGQGPKLLIQFQNNGVVDDSQLPKDRFSAERLKGVDSTLKIQPAKLEDSAVYLCASNSYDGQGNFGSGTRLTVV.

This clonotype was counted a few times. The chain carries TRBV29-1 and TRBJ2-6; either TRBD1 or TRBD2 may supply D (5 bases each). Trimming stripped 7 bases from V and 2 bases from J, with 15 bases between. This CDR3 has 15 residues. Germline V gives CDR1 SQVTM, CDR2 ANQGSEA. In DNA, the CDR3 is TGCAGCGCCATACCGGGGACGCCTGGGGCCAACGTCCTGACTTTC. It is translated as CSAIPGTPGANVLTF.

In this sample, this clonotype turned up a few times. This rearrangement joins TRBV7-9 to TRBJ1-2; D may be TRBD1 (5 bases). Germline CDR1 is SEHNR and CDR2 is FQNEAQ (reference sequence). The V end was cut by 5 bases, the J end by 7 bases, with 11 bases between. The CDR3 totals 12 residues. CDR3 region: CASSLSRGGYTF. CDR3 coding DNA: TGTGCCAGCAGCCTATCGAGGGGTGGCTACACCTTC.

There are a few counts of this clonotype. CDR3 coding DNA: TGTGCCAGCAGCCAGGAGAGGGCCCGTGGCTACACCTTC. Its protein product is CASSQERARGYTF. V and J are TRBV3-1 and TRBJ1-2; D remains ambiguous. Germline-derived CDR1 and CDR2 are LGHDT and YNNKEL (reference sequence). Trimming cost V 3 bases and J 7 bases, with 12 bases left between them. The CDR3 has 13 amino acids.

This chain uses TRBV3-1 with TRBJ1-2; TRBD1 agrees at 8 bases. The CDR3 runs to 11 residues. Germline CDR1 LGHDT, CDR2 YNNKEL (reference sequence). V lost 10 bases and J lost 8; bases outside the gene matches: 6. The CDR3, as DNA: TGTGCCAACCAGGGGGCGAGCGGCTACACCTTC. Protein sequence: CANQGASGYTF.

The chain combines TRBV24-1 with TRBJ2-1, with a tentative D call TRBD2 (5 bases). Trimming took 3 bases from V and 5 from J, leaving 16 bases between them. Germline V CDR1 and CDR2: KGHDR, SFDVKD. This CDR3 is built from 16 residues. This chain's CDR3 is CATSDPSGLAHNEQFF. CDR3 nucleotides: TGTGCCACCAGTGATCCGTCGGGGTTAGCACACAATGAGCAGTTCTTC.

This clonotype came up a few times. The rearrangement links TRBV12-3 or TRBV12-4 to TRBJ1-1, with TRBD1 identical over 8 bases. The CDR3 is 14 residues long. Trimming removed 7 bases from V and 1 base from J; junction bases left unmatched: 5. CDR3 sequence (DNA): TGTGCCAGCACCCGGACAGGGCAGAACACTGAAGCTTTCTTT. Its protein product is CASTRTGQNTEAFF.

To note about this clonotype: This may arise from a read error, as a much more abundant clone is one base away. The J gene is TRBJ1-2, the V gene TRBV12-3 or TRBV12-4, with TRBD1 as a possible D gene (5 bases). V shed 9 bases and J shed 2 bases, with 19 bases lying between them. This CDR3 contains 15 residues. The DNA of the CDR3 is TGTGCCAGACTCGGGACTTCCCCAGGGAACTATGGCTACACCTTC. Translation gives CARLGTSPGNYGYTF.

This rearrangement joins TRBV14 to TRBJ2-2; 7 bases line up with TRBD1. V lost 5 bases to trimming and J lost 9 bases; unmatched junction nucleotides: 6. CDR1 and CDR2 (germline): SGHDN, FVKESK. The CDR3 loop spans 13 amino acids. The CDR3, as DNA: TGTGCCAGCAGCTCGACAGGGCGGCGGGAGCTGTTTTTT. Its protein is CASSSTGRRELFF.

The sample holds a few counts of this clonotype. The CDR3 region is CATSDLPGGQRDEQFF. The CDR3 DNA reads as TGTGCCACCAGTGATTTACCGGGAGGCCAACGGGATGAGCAGTTCTTC. This chain links TRBV24-1 with TRBJ2-1; 7 bases fit TRBD2. V shed 1 base and J 8 bases; nucleotides not matched to a gene: 10. The CDR3 loop spans 16 amino acids. Germline CDR1 KGHDR, CDR2 SFDVKD.

This clonotype was seen many times. V and J are TRBV14 and TRBJ1-1; D is unclear. Trimming removed 4 bases at V and 0 bases at J, with 6 bases between. The CDR3 totals 13 residues. CDR1 and CDR2 from the germline V gene are SGHDN and FVKESK. The CDR3 protein is CASSPQMNTEAFF. The CDR3 bases are TGTGCCAGCAGCCCCCAAATGAACACTGAAGCTTTCTTT.

The CDR3 DNA follows: TGTGCCATCAGTGAAGGACAGAGGTACGAGCAGTACGTC. Translating it yields CAISEGQRYEQYV. The chain carries TRBV10-3 and TRBJ2-7, with D possibly being TRBD1 (6 bases). The V gene's germline CDR1 is ENHRY and CDR2 SYGVKD. V dropped 3 bases and J dropped 4 bases, with 10 bases sitting between them. The CDR3 totals 13 residues.